This T cell receptor (beta chain) was identified in a study of cytomegalovirus exposure and HLA in healthy donors. The study's findings and limits: Specific recognition of CMV antigens was confirmed in vitro for three chains (all CMV-associated). Most TCR sequences were uncommon, yet certain public TCRs appeared in many donors.

As concerns this clone: The antigen remains unidentified.

13 Jbeta primers and 60 Vbeta primers were used for the PCR. Methods used by the authors: There were 80 million to 95 million unique TCR beta chains by a later count, and some 12 million of them were shared. Here immunoSEQ multiplex PCR was the method, and the copy in TCRdb shows in-frame clones only, minus some. V and J calls and clone size are copied from that table; D and trimming were computed from the DNA. This table holds 110,000 or so clones, 74% found once. The clonotype comes from a woman between 40 and 50 years old in good health and CMV-seropositive. Sequences were obtained from PBMCs.

The CDR3: CASRVGVENTGELFF. Here the CDR3 DNA reads TGTGCCAGCAGGGTCGGGGTGGAGAACACCGGGGAGCTGTTTTTT. V is TRBV9 and J is TRBJ2-2; the D gene is possibly TRBD2 (5 bases). CDR3 length: 15 residues. Deletions cut 5 bases from V and 1 base from J, with 12 bases between. Germline V gene data show CDR1 as SGDLS and CDR2 as YYNGEE. Combining the CDR3 with reference TRBV9 and TRBJ2-2 gives the whole variable domain DSGVTQTPKHLITATGQRVTLRCSPRSGDLSVYWYQQSLDQGLQFLIQYYNGEERAKGNILERFSAQQFPDLHSELNLSSLELGDSALYFCASRVGVENTGELFFGEGSRLTVL.